These T cell receptor beta chains were read from a single sample in a study of sequential checkpoint blockade in melanoma. The protocol was immunoSEQ multiplex PCR, while the TCRdb copy is restricted to in-frame clones and leaves out a portion. The top ten hold approximately 8.1% of the sample, which has some 5,400 clones, roughly 17% seen once. Here the sequenced sample was tumor tissue (inferred from file names), taken from a patient given nivolumab and ipilimumab in sequence. The source of these receptors is a human donor with melanoma. Each CDR3 is given with its conserved first and last residue. Fields, in order: clone size, D gene, V gene, J gene, CDR3 protein, CDR3 DNA. A D gene is named only where the DNA matches it firmly. Part of the rows lack a size; the others show once, few, many or a class for expanded clones.

medium-sized	.	TRBV19	TRBJ1-1	CASSIKPNTEAFF	TGTGCCAGTAGTATCAAACCGAACACTGAAGCTTTCTTT
few	TRBD1	TRBV5-1	TRBJ2-2	CASSWDRANTGELFF	TGCGCCAGCAGCTGGGACAGGGCTAACACCGGGGAGCTGTTTTTT
many	.	TRBV9	TRBJ1-1	CASSVQGPSTEAFF	TGTGCCAGCAGCGTACAGGGGCCAAGCACTGAAGCTTTCTTT
.	.	TRBV19	TRBJ1-2	CASVGVDGGYTF	TGTGCCAGTGTCGGGGTAGACGGTGGCTACACCTTC
.	.	TRBV28	TRBJ1-5	CASRISNQPQHF	TGTGCCAGCAGAATTAGCAATCAGCCCCAGCATTTT
.	.	TRBV11-3	TRBJ2-1	CASSFLGTGSDEQFF	TGTGCCAGCAGCTTCCTTGGCACTGGCAGCGATGAGCAGTTCTTC
.	.	TRBV6-8	TRBJ1-1	CASNGRRDTEAFF	TGTGCCAGCAACGGACGGCGGGACACTGAAGCTTTCTTT
.	.	TRBV15	TRBJ1-5	CATSSPRRIGPQHF	TGTGCCACCAGCAGTCCTCGCCGAATCGGTCCCCAGCATTTT
.	TRBD2	TRBV18	TRBJ2-3	CASSRTSGDVDTQYF	TGTGCCAGCTCTAGGACTAGCGGAGACGTAGATACGCAGTATTTT
few	.	TRBV6-7	TRBJ1-5	CASSEVGGKHF	TGTGCCAGCAGTGAAGTTGGGGGAAAGCATTTT
few	TRBD2	TRBV6-8	TRBJ2-7	CASSGTISYEQYF	TGTGCCAGCTCCGGGACTATCTCCTACGAGCAGTACTTC
.	TRBD1	TRBV29-1	TRBJ1-1	CSAPKQGPSNTEAFF	TGCAGCGCCCCAAAACAGGGGCCCTCGAACACTGAAGCTTTCTTT
many	TRBD2	TRBV6-8	TRBJ2-1	CASSGTSGGNEQFF	TGTGCCAGCAGTGGGACTAGCGGGGGGAATGAGCAGTTCTTC
.	.	TRBV6-8	TRBJ1-1	CASSSDTGRAEAFF	TGTGCCAGCAGTTCCGACACAGGGAGGGCAGAAGCTTTCTTT
.	TRBD2	TRBV9	TRBJ2-3	CASSVEGSGGITDTQYF	TGTGCCAGCAGCGTAGAGGGTAGCGGGGGTATCACAGATACGCAGTATTTT
few	TRBD2	TRBV30	TRBJ2-7	CAWSQGLAGNYEQYF	TGTGCCTGGAGCCAGGGACTAGCGGGGAACTACGAGCAGTACTTC
.	.	TRBV12-5	TRBJ2-2	CASTIQGLELFF	TGTGCCAGCACCATCCAGGGGTTAGAGCTGTTTTTT
medium-sized	.	TRBV11-3	TRBJ2-2	CASSQSDRGVTGELFF	TGTGCCAGCAGCCAATCCGATAGGGGAGTCACCGGGGAGCTGTTTTTT
few	.	TRBV23-1	TRBJ2-3	CASSLKHNTDTQYF	TGCGCCAGCAGTCTTAAACACAACACAGATACGCAGTATTTT
few	.	TRBV28	TRBJ1-4	CASSPGATNEKLFF	TGTGCCAGCAGTCCAGGGGCAACTAATGAAAAACTGTTTTTT
.	.	TRBV4-1	TRBJ2-7	CASSQAPWFGDRSYEQYF	TGCGCCAGCAGCCAAGCACCCTGGTTTGGAGACAGGTCCTACGAGCAGTACTTC
medium-sized	TRBD1	TRBV11-3	TRBJ2-5	CASSLDLDREGETQYF	TGTGCCAGCAGCTTAGATTTGGACAGGGAAGGGGAGACCCAGTACTTC
medium-sized	.	TRBV6-1	TRBJ1-1	CASSEGVPREGAFF	TGTGCCAGCAGTGAAGGGGTCCCGCGTGAAGGAGCTTTCTTT
.	.	TRBV28	TRBJ1-3	CASSSPRGAGNTIYF	TGTGCCAGCAGTTCCCCTCGGGGAGCTGGAAACACCATATATTTT